The rows below give T cell receptor beta chains drawn from one sample of a study of lymphopenia after photon versus proton radiotherapy. Data came from immunoSEQ multiplex PCR; TCRdb stores just in-frame clones and leaves some out. This sample has tens of thousands of clones, with roughly four fifths found just once. The input for sequencing was peripheral blood, taken from a patient treated with photon-based radiotherapy. The receptors here all came from a woman between 50 and 59 years old with pancreatic cancer. The CDR3 runs from the conserved cysteine through the conserved F or W. The D gene is left open where the match is weak. Clone sizes are given selectively: once, few, many, or a class where the clone is expanded.

>TRBV7-6|.|.|TRBJ2-7
CASSLRQSDPYEQYF
TGTGCCAGCAGCCTCCGACAGTCCGACCCCTACGAGCAGTACTTC
>TRBV14|.|.|TRBJ2-7
CASSQERRGDWYEQYF
TGTGCCAGCAGCCAAGAAAGGAGGGGGGATTGGTACGAGCAGTACTTC
>TRBV19|.|TRBD2|TRBJ2-5
CASSRGGAEETQYF
TGTGCCAGTAGTCGCGGGGGGGCGGAAGAGACCCAGTACTTC
>TRBV7-2|once|TRBD1|TRBJ1-3
CASSLATGVASGNTIYF
TGTGCCAGCAGCCTAGCGACAGGGGTGGCCTCTGGAAACACCATATATTTT
>TRBV29-1|.|TRBD2|TRBJ2-7
CSVRKRGDEQYF
TGCAGCGTTCGGAAGCGGGGAGACGAGCAGTACTTC
>TRBV5-6|once|.|TRBJ2-5
CASSTPGTLDQETQYF
TGTGCCAGCAGCACCCCCGGGACGCTGGACCAAGAGACCCAGTACTTC
>TRBV14|few|TRBD2|TRBJ2-1
CASSQASSGGRYNEQFF
TGTGCCAGCAGCCAAGCTTCTAGCGGGGGGAGATACAATGAGCAGTTCTTC
>TRBV5-1|.|.|TRBJ2-3
CASSTRGGGGTDTQYF
TGCGCCAGCAGCACCAGGGGCGGGGGTGGCACAGATACGCAGTATTTT
>TRBV30|.|.|TRBJ1-4
CAWSTGQEKLFF
TGTGCCTGGAGTACCGGACAGGAAAAACTGTTTTTT
>TRBV19|.|TRBD2|TRBJ2-1
CASSPGGLAGDNEQFF
TGTGCCAGTAGTCCAGGTGGACTAGCGGGAGACAATGAGCAGTTCTTC
>TRBV4-1|.|.|TRBJ2-1
CASSQDVKSVRGNEQFF
TGCGCCAGCAGCCAAGATGTGAAGAGCGTCCGGGGCAATGAGCAGTTCTTC
>TRBV5-4|.|.|TRBJ1-2
CASSFGQEGNYGYTF
TGTGCCAGCAGCTTCGGTCAGGAGGGCAACTATGGCTACACCTTC
>TRBV28|.|.|TRBJ2-4
CASSLEVGKNIQYF
TGTGCCAGCAGTTTAGAAGTTGGCAAAAACATTCAGTACTTC
>TRBV6-5|.|TRBD2|TRBJ2-7
CASSYTRVAGSYEQYF
TGTGCCAGCAGTTACACCCGGGTAGCGGGGTCCTACGAGCAGTACTTC
>TRBV5-1|.|.|TRBJ1-2
CASTSGRNYGYTF
TGCGCCAGCACCTCGGGCAGAAACTATGGCTACACCTTC
>TRBV13|.|.|TRBJ2-1
CASSPLALGRVQFF
TGTGCCAGCAGCCCCCTAGCGTTAGGAAGGGTGCAGTTCTTC
>TRBV4-3|.|.|TRBJ2-1
CASSQDVGLGDEQFF
TGCGCCAGCAGCCAAGATGTGGGACTTGGGGATGAGCAGTTCTTC
>TRBV29-1|.|TRBD2|TRBJ2-7
CSVEIGTSSYEQYF
TGCAGCGTTGAAATCGGGACTAGCTCCTACGAGCAGTACTTC
>TRBV28|few|TRBD1|TRBJ2-5
CASRPDRVETQYF
TGTGCCAGCAGACCGGACAGGGTAGAGACCCAGTACTTC
>TRBV6-6|.|TRBD1|TRBJ1-4
CACQGASNEKLFF
TGTGCCTGTCAGGGGGCTTCTAATGAAAAACTGTTTTTT
>TRBV28|once|.|TRBJ2-1
CASSLFGGEQFF
TGTGCCAGCAGTTTGTTTGGGGGGGAGCAGTTCTTC
>TRBV29-1|once|TRBD1|TRBJ1-1
CSVDRTGLNTEAFF
TGCAGCGTTGACCGGACAGGTTTGAACACTGAAGCTTTCTTT
>TRBV5-1|.|.|TRBJ2-1
CASSLESANYNEQFF
TGCGCCAGCAGCTTGGAAAGCGCCAATTACAATGAGCAGTTCTTC
>TRBV29-1|few|TRBD2|TRBJ2-1
CSVAGTSGYGSYNEQFF
TGCAGCGTTGCGGGAACTAGCGGGTACGGTTCCTACAATGAGCAGTTCTTC
>TRBV15|once|.|TRBJ2-2
CATSLDQGSFNTGELFF
TGTGCCACCAGCCTAGATCAGGGGAGCTTTAACACCGGGGAGCTGTTTTTT
>TRBV4-3|.|TRBD1|TRBJ1-1
CASSLSLQGGTEAFF
TGCGCCAGCAGCCTAAGTTTACAGGGGGGGACTGAAGCTTTCTTT
>TRBV28|few|.|TRBJ2-7
CASSHDSDYIYEQYF
TGTGCCAGCAGTCACGATTCGGACTATATCTACGAGCAGTACTTC
>TRBV7-9|.|TRBD2|TRBJ2-7
CASSLGLDYEQYF
TGTGCCAGCAGCCTGGGACTAGACTACGAGCAGTACTTC
>TRBV6-6|.|.|TRBJ2-7
CASSNYGRESSYEQYF
TGTGCCAGCAGTAATTATGGTAGGGAGAGCTCCTACGAGCAGTACTTC
>TRBV9|.|.|TRBJ2-3
CASSPPAGERLSTDTQYF
TGTGCCAGCAGCCCTCCAGCGGGTGAACGCCTTAGCACAGATACGCAGTATTTT
>TRBV9|.|.|TRBJ2-7
CASSVQQSEQYF
TGTGCCAGCAGCGTCCAGCAGAGCGAGCAGTACTTC
>TRBV4-3|few|.|TRBJ2-3
CASRGPSTDTQYF
TGCGCAAGTCGGGGGCCCAGCACAGATACGCAGTATTTT
>TRBV6-4|.|TRBD1|TRBJ2-4
CASSPKTGGEDIQYF
TGTGCCAGCAGTCCCAAGACAGGGGGCGAGGACATTCAGTACTTC
>TRBV9|.|.|TRBJ2-5
CASSRDVKETQYF
TGTGCCAGCAGCCGGGACGTTAAAGAGACCCAGTACTTC
>TRBV7-6|.|.|TRBJ1-4
CASSHTQESNEKLFF
TGTGCCAGCAGTCATACACAGGAATCTAATGAAAAACTGTTTTTT
>TRBV7-2|.|.|TRBJ1-1
CASSLGPTNTEAFF
TGTGCCAGCAGCTTGGGGCCTACGAACACTGAAGCTTTCTTT
>TRBV5-1|few|.|TRBJ2-5
CASSFQPMQETQYF
TGCGCCAGCAGCTTTCAACCGATGCAAGAGACCCAGTACTTC
>TRBV5-4|.|.|TRBJ2-1
CASSLGLRGRRNEQFF
TGTGCCAGCAGCTTGGGTTTACGAGGGAGGCGCAATGAGCAGTTCTTC
>TRBV5-6|.|TRBD1|TRBJ2-1
CASSKGTGSRGEQFF
TGTGCCAGCAGCAAAGGGACAGGGAGCCGGGGAGAGCAGTTCTTC
>TRBV28|.|TRBD1|TRBJ2-7
CAIGDRSSYEQYF
TGTGCCATCGGGGACAGGAGCTCCTACGAGCAGTACTTC
>TRBV19|.|TRBD2|TRBJ2-5
CASSISGQGGETQYF
TGTGCCAGTAGTATATCGGGGCAGGGAGGGGAGACCCAGTACTTC
>TRBV28|.|.|TRBJ2-1
CASSPGTRKNNEQFF
TGTGCCAGCAGCCCTGGGACAAGAAAAAACAATGAGCAGTTCTTC
>TRBV18|.|.|TRBJ1-2
CASSPGEEGYTF
TGTGCCAGCTCACCAGGGGAGGAGGGCTACACCTTC
>TRBV28|few|.|TRBJ2-7
CASLAGSQYEQYF
TGTGCCAGCCTGGCCGGGAGTCAGTACGAGCAGTACTTC
>TRBV29-1|once|TRBD1|TRBJ2-7
CSVGGWQGVTYEQYF
TGCAGCGTTGGAGGTTGGCAGGGGGTGACCTACGAGCAGTACTTC
>TRBV28|.|.|TRBJ2-1
CASSFTGLAASYNEQFF
TGTGCCAGCAGTTTCACGGGGTTAGCCGCATCCTACAATGAGCAGTTCTTC
>TRBV19|.|.|TRBJ1-6
CASSDRTVSSYNSPLHF
TGTGCCAGTAGTGACCGGACGGTTAGCTCCTATAATTCACCCCTCCACTTT